This T cell receptor beta chain is drawn from a study of T cell changes during pregnancy in multiple sclerosis. Assay: immunoSEQ multiplex PCR; the TCRdb copy retains only in-frame clones and omits some. Of around 77,000 clones listed, 91% are singletons. With 4 bases clipped from V and 2 bases from J, the junction kept 6 bases outside the gene matches. CDR1 is SGHAT and CDR2 is FQNNGV in the germline V gene. The CDR3 extends over 16 amino acids. This material consisted of peripheral blood, taken in the third trimester of pregnancy. The chain has TRBV11-2 and TRBJ2-2; 8 nucleotides agree with TRBD1. The TCR comes from a female donor in good health, enrolled as a control in a pregnancy study. The CDR3 sequence: CASSSPGGRNTGELFF. CDR3 DNA: TGTGCCAGCAGCTCGCCAGGGGGCCGAAACACCGGGGAGCTGTTTTTT.